This T cell receptor beta chain was retrieved from a study of human thymus T cells (dated by TCRdb to 2019 to 2021). Regarding the complete study: The study used 7 or 8 infant thymus samples plus four related peripheral blood samples to characterize TCR alpha and beta repertoires. The infant donors were about 7 to 244 days old, and the cohort included more than five males and a couple of females.

The immunoSEQ multiplex PCR assay was used to amplify the TCRB and TCRAD loci from a standardized amount of quality-controlled genomic DNA. Amplicons spanned the V(D)J region at a length sufficient to cover the CDR3 and identify V and J genes. The amplicons were sequenced on an Illumina platform via the commercial immunoSEQ service. As for the authors' bioinformatics: Primer bias and sequencing errors were corrected using previously described methods, and TCRAD and TCRB definitions followed the IMGT database. Repertoires were analysed with immunoSEQ Analyzer 3.0 and VDJTools, covering basic statistics, V/J segment usage, diversity estimates, rarefaction and pairwise overlap. Chao1, ChaoE, Efron-Thisted, Shannon and inverse Simpson indices were used to estimate diversity, which was also estimated on datasets down-sampled to the smallest sample. Repertoire overlap was assessed by strict matching of CDR3 nucleotide sequence, V gene and J gene, and clustering was done by Jaccard-based multidimensional scaling. Drawn from immuneACCESS, this table holds only the in-frame rearrangements with V and J called that TCRdb kept. Clones are partly lost; checked studies trace under half to an unresolved V gene and leave the rest unexplained. For V, J and clone size, that table is used; D and trimming come from the DNA. The sample has roughly 60,000 clones on record, 94% of them singletons. Over 5% of the sample rests with the top ten.

Overall results and qualifications from the work: Thymus samples yielded on average about 810,000 unique TCRB clonotypes, compared with roughly 80,000 from blood samples. Usage of V and J gene segments appeared to be biased in both the thymic and the peripheral blood repertoires.

A remark on this clone: What antigen it recognizes has not been identified. The input lacks base qualities; no much larger clone sits a single base away.

From the cysteine up to the phenylalanine, the CDR3 has a length of 13 residues. This entry keeps only the CDR3 DNA: 39 bases, framed from base 1. According to the germline V gene (reference sequence), CDR1 reads SEHNR and CDR2 reads FQNEAQ. The germline ends are 9 bases apart after V is trimmed by 5 bases and J by 2 bases. The donors were immunologically healthy infants in Finland who had open corrective cardiac surgery for congenital heart defects. During surgery, a small about 0.45-1 mL aliquot of peripheral blood was collected from four of the eight donors. Genomic DNA from blood samples was extracted from all available leukocytes rather than from a fixed cell number. ACK lysis buffer was used to clear erythrocytes from the blood, and the leukocytes were then kept as pellets at -70 degrees C. Genomic DNA was extracted from frozen cell pellets with a QIAsymphony instrument.

Sequencing was done on a sample of blood. This sequence originates from a boy under two years old with a congenital heart defect but otherwise immunologically healthy. Rearrangement joined TRBV7-9 to TRBJ1-1, with the D gene too uncertain to name. The CDR3 is CASSRISNTEAFF. The nucleotides read TGTGCCAGCAGCCGTATTAGCAACACTGAAGCTTTCTTT. Extended through the reference TRBV7-9 and TRBJ1-1 proteins, this CDR3 yields the full variable domain: DTGVSQNPRHKITKRGQNVTFRCDPISEHNRLYWYRQTLGQGPEFLTYFQNEAQLEKSRLLSDRFSAERPKGSFSTLEIQRTEQGDSAMYLCASSRISNTEAFFGQGTRLTVV.